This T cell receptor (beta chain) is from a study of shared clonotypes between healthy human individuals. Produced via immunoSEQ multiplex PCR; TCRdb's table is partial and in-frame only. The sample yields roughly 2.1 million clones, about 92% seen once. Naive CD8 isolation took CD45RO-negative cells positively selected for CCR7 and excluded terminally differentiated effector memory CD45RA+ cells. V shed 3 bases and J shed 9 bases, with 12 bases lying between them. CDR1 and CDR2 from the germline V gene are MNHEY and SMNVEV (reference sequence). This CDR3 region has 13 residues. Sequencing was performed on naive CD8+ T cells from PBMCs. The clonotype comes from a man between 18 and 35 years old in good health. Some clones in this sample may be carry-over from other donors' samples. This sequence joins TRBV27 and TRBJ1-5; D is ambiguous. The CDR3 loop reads CASSFGVGRPQHF. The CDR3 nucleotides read TGTGCCAGCAGTTTTGGGGTCGGGAGGCCCCAGCATTTT.